Listed below are T cell receptor beta chains from one sample, sequenced in a study of CD4 T cells in relation to SARS-CoV-2 and coronaviruses. These receptors have no identified antigens. Sequenced by immunoSEQ multiplex PCR; TCRdb stores in-frame clones only, minus some. The sample carries about 26,000 clones, more than 60% recorded once. The source material was CD4+ T cells from PBMCs, cultured in vitro. The receptors stem from a human donor in good health. Each CDR3 is given with its conserved first and last residue. A D gene is named only where the DNA matches it firmly. Size is omitted from some rows. Given values are once, few, many or a class for expanded clones.

CDR3: CAVNPGQGEAFF; DNA: TGTGCCGTCAATCCCGGACAGGGCGAAGCTTTCTTT; V: TRBV7-9; J: TRBJ1-1; size: .; D: TRBD1
CDR3: CASSIVGAEQYF; DNA: TGTGCCAGTAGTATTGTAGGGGCCGAGCAGTACTTC; V: TRBV19; J: TRBJ2-7; size: .; D: .
CDR3: CASSLAGRPSGNTIYF; DNA: TGTGCCAGCAGCTTAGCTGGCAGGCCCTCTGGAAACACCATATATTTT; V: TRBV7-2; J: TRBJ1-3; size: few; D: .
CDR3: CSAPRNPGLAGEGDTGELFF; DNA: TGCAGCGCTCCCAGGAACCCGGGACTAGCGGGAGAGGGTGACACCGGGGAGCTGTTTTTT; V: TRBV29-1; J: TRBJ2-2; size: .; D: TRBD2
CDR3: CASSEIYIPNYGYTF; DNA: TGTGCCAGCAGTGAGATATATATACCTAACTATGGCTACACCTTC; V: TRBV2; J: TRBJ1-2; size: few; D: .
CDR3: CASRRAGSYNEQFF; DNA: TGTGCTAGCCGGAGGGCAGGTTCCTACAATGAGCAGTTCTTC; V: TRBV12-5; J: TRBJ2-1; size: .; D: .
CDR3: CASSTRGSYTGELFF; DNA: TGTGCCAGCAGTACCCGGGGGAGTTACACCGGGGAGCTGTTTTTT; V: TRBV6-2/TRBV6-3; J: TRBJ2-2; size: once; D: .
CDR3: CASSTSGLGQVTDTQYF; DNA: TGTGCCAGTAGTACTTCGGGACTCGGACAAGTCACAGATACGCAGTATTTT; V: TRBV19; J: TRBJ2-3; size: few; D: .
CDR3: CASSIRGLAGGPPETQYF; DNA: TGTGCCAGTAGTATAAGGGGACTAGCGGGAGGGCCCCCGGAGACCCAGTACTTC; V: TRBV19; J: TRBJ2-5; size: .; D: TRBD2
CDR3: CASSVGTYSTGELFF; DNA: TGTGCCAGCAGCGTCGGGACATATAGCACCGGGGAGCTGTTTTTT; V: TRBV9; J: TRBJ2-2; size: .; D: .
CDR3: CASSAPSSTDTQYF; DNA: TGTGCCAGCAGTGCCCCCTCTAGCACAGATACGCAGTATTTT; V: TRBV25-1; J: TRBJ2-3; size: .; D: .
CDR3: CATNSLRPGDVYTF; DNA: TGTGCCACCAATTCCCTTAGGCCAGGGGATGTCTACACCTTC; V: TRBV24-1; J: TRBJ1-2; size: .; D: .
CDR3: CASSATGGAYGYTF; DNA: TGTGCCAGCAGCGCCACAGGGGGCGCCTATGGCTACACCTTC; V: TRBV5-5; J: TRBJ1-2; size: .; D: TRBD1
CDR3: CASSLRGSRGNEKLFF; DNA: TGTGCCAGCAGCTTAAGGGGGAGCAGGGGGAATGAAAAACTGTTTTTT; V: TRBV7-2; J: TRBJ1-4; size: .; D: TRBD1
CDR3: CAWDRGRGTEAFF; DNA: TGTGCCTGGGACAGGGGACGGGGCACTGAAGCTTTCTTT; V: TRBV30; J: TRBJ1-1; size: .; D: TRBD1
CDR3: CASSYGLAGNREQFF; DNA: TGTGCCAGCAGTTACGGCCTAGCGGGGAACCGTGAGCAGTTCTTC; V: TRBV6-5; J: TRBJ2-1; size: few; D: TRBD2
CDR3: CASDRGGGTGELFF; DNA: TGTGCCAGCGACCGAGGGGGAGGCACCGGGGAGCTGTTTTTT; V: TRBV6-5; J: TRBJ2-2; size: .; D: .
CDR3: CASSLRTGDTQYF; DNA: TGCGCCAGCAGCCTCAGGACTGGGGATACGCAGTATTTT; V: TRBV5-1; J: TRBJ2-3; size: .; D: .
CDR3: CASSSDPSTDTQYF; DNA: TGTGCCAGCAGCTCAGACCCGAGCACAGATACGCAGTATTTT; V: TRBV7-9; J: TRBJ2-3; size: .; D: .
CDR3: CASSAHPAGARYEQYF; DNA: TGTGCCAGCAGCGCCCACCCAGCGGGAGCTCGTTACGAGCAGTACTTC; V: TRBV21-1; J: TRBJ2-7; size: .; D: .
CDR3: CASSAWDGVGELFF; DNA: TGCGCCAGCAGCGCTTGGGACGGGGTCGGGGAGCTGTTTTTT; V: TRBV4-1; J: TRBJ2-2; size: .; D: .
CDR3: CASSLEVGRSLYGYTF; DNA: TGTGCCAGCAGCTTGGAGGTGGGCAGATCGCTTTATGGCTACACCTTC; V: TRBV5-4; J: TRBJ1-2; size: .; D: .
CDR3: CASSLAGGETQYF; DNA: TGTGCTAGCAGCTTAGCGGGAGGAGAGACCCAGTACTTC; V: TRBV7-7; J: TRBJ2-5; size: .; D: TRBD2
CDR3: CASSQDSVSAEAFF; DNA: TGCGCCAGCAGCCAAGATAGTGTAAGCGCTGAAGCTTTCTTT; V: TRBV4-3; J: TRBJ1-1; size: .; D: .
CDR3: CASRGGQGATTEAFF; DNA: TGTGCCAGCAGGGGTGGACAGGGGGCTACCACTGAAGCTTTCTTT; V: TRBV2; J: TRBJ1-1; size: .; D: TRBD1
CDR3: CASSRTSARQYF; DNA: TGTGCCAGCAGCCGGACTAGCGCGCGCCAGTACTTC; V: TRBV6-2/TRBV6-3; J: TRBJ2-5; size: .; D: TRBD2
CDR3: CASSLGIWTGELFF; DNA: TGTGCCAGCAGCTTAGGGATTTGGACCGGGGAGCTGTTTTTT; V: TRBV7-8; J: TRBJ2-2; size: .; D: .
CDR3: CASSQVDREAEAFF; DNA: TGTGCCAGCAGCCAAGTTGACAGGGAGGCTGAAGCTTTCTTT; V: TRBV4-2; J: TRBJ1-1; size: .; D: TRBD1
CDR3: CASRRGRTDTQYF; DNA: TGTGCCAGCAGAAGGGGCCGCACAGATACGCAGTATTTT; V: TRBV27; J: TRBJ2-3; size: .; D: .
CDR3: CASSQGTGSENTEAFF; DNA: TGCGCCAGCAGCCAAGGGACAGGGAGCGAGAACACTGAAGCTTTCTTT; V: TRBV4-1; J: TRBJ1-1; size: .; D: TRBD1
CDR3: CASSLNGGMAEQYF; DNA: TGTGCCAGCAGCTTAAACGGGGGGATGGCCGAGCAGTACTTC; V: TRBV11-2; J: TRBJ2-7; size: .; D: TRBD2
CDR3: CASSLGGLGEKLFF; DNA: TGTGCCAGCAGCTTAGGGGGGTTAGGTGAAAAACTGTTTTTT; V: TRBV7-2; J: TRBJ1-4; size: .; D: .
CDR3: CASSRTGAHNSPLHF; DNA: TGTGCCAGCAGCCGTACAGGGGCACATAATTCACCCCTCCACTTT; V: TRBV11-2; J: TRBJ1-6; size: .; D: TRBD1
CDR3: CASSPSRSGINEQFF; DNA: TGTGCCAGCAGCCCCTCTCGGTCAGGTATCAATGAGCAGTTCTTC; V: TRBV7-9; J: TRBJ2-1; size: .; D: .
CDR3: CASSTHPRGELFF; DNA: TGTGCCAGCAGCACCCACCCGCGCGGGGAGCTGTTTTTT; V: TRBV13; J: TRBJ2-2; size: few; D: .
CDR3: CASSPSGGDEQFF; DNA: TGTGCCAGCTCACCATCTGGGGGCGATGAGCAGTTCTTC; V: TRBV18; J: TRBJ2-1; size: few; D: .
CDR3: CASSWDLEAPETLYGYTF; DNA: TGCGCCAGCAGCTGGGACCTTGAGGCACCTGAAACCCTCTATGGCTACACCTTC; V: TRBV5-1; J: TRBJ1-2; size: .; D: .
CDR3: CSVQQTGADEQYF; DNA: TGCAGCGTACAGCAGACAGGGGCCGACGAGCAGTACTTC; V: TRBV29-1; J: TRBJ2-7; size: .; D: TRBD1
CDR3: CASSLAGRAKGNQPQHF; DNA: TGTGCCAGCAGCTTAGCGGGCAGAGCGAAGGGCAATCAGCCCCAGCATTTT; V: TRBV7-9; J: TRBJ1-5; size: .; D: .
CDR3: CASSQDRRRGRSDTQYF; DNA: TGCGCCAGCAGCCAAGATAGGAGAAGGGGTAGGTCGGATACGCAGTATTTT; V: TRBV4-1; J: TRBJ2-3; size: .; D: .
CDR3: CASSFPGNTEAFF; DNA: TGTGCCAGCAGCTTCCCGGGGAACACTGAAGCTTTCTTT; V: TRBV5-4; J: TRBJ1-1; size: .; D: .